This T cell receptor beta chain was sequenced in a study of T cells in Graves' hyperthyroidism and ophthalmopathy. The investigators amplified TCR beta CDR3 regions from RNA transcripts. HTBI primers were employed in a first-round RT-PCR of the TCR CDR3. TCRdb reanalysed the multiplex PCR reads using MiXCR and keeps one entry per CDR3 protein. The data show more than 150,000 distinct CDR3 sequences, 15% to 20% seen once. This clonotype was recorded many times. The germline V and J ends were trimmed by 0 bases and 6 bases, with 14 bases remaining between them. Germline loops: CDR1 DFQATT, CDR2 SNEGSKA (reference sequence). CDR3 length: 14 amino acids.

The receptor was isolated from a woman aged 45-65 years with Graves' hyperthyroidism. This chain joins TRBV20-1 and TRBJ1-2; D not certain. The sample taken for sequencing was blood. CDR3 DNA sequence: TGCAGTGCTAGAGAGCGGGCCACCTTGAATGGCTACACCTTC. Residues: CSARERATLNGYTF.